This T cell receptor beta chain was recovered during a study of blood T cell repertoires in COVID-19. Across the study: The study drew acute and convalescent COVID-19 samples from the United States, Italy and Spain. Sources were T cells, B-cell-depleted T cells, or PBMCs; the material itself was cDNA or gDNA.

In the original workflow: Quantification of nucleated cells was approximated via reference gene primer amplification. TCRdb keeps only in-frame clones here, not all; method: immunoSEQ multiplex PCR. V, J and clone size were drawn from that table, and D and trimming were deduced from the DNA. Here the sample spans some 150,000 clones, roughly 90% being singletons. Trimming took 2 bases from V and 6 from J; bases not matched to a gene: 5. Germline-derived CDR1 and CDR2 are ENHRY and SYGVKD. The CDR3 length is 15 residues. The receptor's source is a woman in her fifties or sixties with acute or convalescent COVID-19. The chain combines TRBV10-3 with TRBJ2-1; TRBD2 aligns across 9 bases. Sequenced: peripheral blood. The CDR3 protein is CAISEGTSWGNEQFF. CDR3 coding DNA: TGTGCCATCAGTGAGGGGACTAGCTGGGGCAATGAGCAGTTCTTC.